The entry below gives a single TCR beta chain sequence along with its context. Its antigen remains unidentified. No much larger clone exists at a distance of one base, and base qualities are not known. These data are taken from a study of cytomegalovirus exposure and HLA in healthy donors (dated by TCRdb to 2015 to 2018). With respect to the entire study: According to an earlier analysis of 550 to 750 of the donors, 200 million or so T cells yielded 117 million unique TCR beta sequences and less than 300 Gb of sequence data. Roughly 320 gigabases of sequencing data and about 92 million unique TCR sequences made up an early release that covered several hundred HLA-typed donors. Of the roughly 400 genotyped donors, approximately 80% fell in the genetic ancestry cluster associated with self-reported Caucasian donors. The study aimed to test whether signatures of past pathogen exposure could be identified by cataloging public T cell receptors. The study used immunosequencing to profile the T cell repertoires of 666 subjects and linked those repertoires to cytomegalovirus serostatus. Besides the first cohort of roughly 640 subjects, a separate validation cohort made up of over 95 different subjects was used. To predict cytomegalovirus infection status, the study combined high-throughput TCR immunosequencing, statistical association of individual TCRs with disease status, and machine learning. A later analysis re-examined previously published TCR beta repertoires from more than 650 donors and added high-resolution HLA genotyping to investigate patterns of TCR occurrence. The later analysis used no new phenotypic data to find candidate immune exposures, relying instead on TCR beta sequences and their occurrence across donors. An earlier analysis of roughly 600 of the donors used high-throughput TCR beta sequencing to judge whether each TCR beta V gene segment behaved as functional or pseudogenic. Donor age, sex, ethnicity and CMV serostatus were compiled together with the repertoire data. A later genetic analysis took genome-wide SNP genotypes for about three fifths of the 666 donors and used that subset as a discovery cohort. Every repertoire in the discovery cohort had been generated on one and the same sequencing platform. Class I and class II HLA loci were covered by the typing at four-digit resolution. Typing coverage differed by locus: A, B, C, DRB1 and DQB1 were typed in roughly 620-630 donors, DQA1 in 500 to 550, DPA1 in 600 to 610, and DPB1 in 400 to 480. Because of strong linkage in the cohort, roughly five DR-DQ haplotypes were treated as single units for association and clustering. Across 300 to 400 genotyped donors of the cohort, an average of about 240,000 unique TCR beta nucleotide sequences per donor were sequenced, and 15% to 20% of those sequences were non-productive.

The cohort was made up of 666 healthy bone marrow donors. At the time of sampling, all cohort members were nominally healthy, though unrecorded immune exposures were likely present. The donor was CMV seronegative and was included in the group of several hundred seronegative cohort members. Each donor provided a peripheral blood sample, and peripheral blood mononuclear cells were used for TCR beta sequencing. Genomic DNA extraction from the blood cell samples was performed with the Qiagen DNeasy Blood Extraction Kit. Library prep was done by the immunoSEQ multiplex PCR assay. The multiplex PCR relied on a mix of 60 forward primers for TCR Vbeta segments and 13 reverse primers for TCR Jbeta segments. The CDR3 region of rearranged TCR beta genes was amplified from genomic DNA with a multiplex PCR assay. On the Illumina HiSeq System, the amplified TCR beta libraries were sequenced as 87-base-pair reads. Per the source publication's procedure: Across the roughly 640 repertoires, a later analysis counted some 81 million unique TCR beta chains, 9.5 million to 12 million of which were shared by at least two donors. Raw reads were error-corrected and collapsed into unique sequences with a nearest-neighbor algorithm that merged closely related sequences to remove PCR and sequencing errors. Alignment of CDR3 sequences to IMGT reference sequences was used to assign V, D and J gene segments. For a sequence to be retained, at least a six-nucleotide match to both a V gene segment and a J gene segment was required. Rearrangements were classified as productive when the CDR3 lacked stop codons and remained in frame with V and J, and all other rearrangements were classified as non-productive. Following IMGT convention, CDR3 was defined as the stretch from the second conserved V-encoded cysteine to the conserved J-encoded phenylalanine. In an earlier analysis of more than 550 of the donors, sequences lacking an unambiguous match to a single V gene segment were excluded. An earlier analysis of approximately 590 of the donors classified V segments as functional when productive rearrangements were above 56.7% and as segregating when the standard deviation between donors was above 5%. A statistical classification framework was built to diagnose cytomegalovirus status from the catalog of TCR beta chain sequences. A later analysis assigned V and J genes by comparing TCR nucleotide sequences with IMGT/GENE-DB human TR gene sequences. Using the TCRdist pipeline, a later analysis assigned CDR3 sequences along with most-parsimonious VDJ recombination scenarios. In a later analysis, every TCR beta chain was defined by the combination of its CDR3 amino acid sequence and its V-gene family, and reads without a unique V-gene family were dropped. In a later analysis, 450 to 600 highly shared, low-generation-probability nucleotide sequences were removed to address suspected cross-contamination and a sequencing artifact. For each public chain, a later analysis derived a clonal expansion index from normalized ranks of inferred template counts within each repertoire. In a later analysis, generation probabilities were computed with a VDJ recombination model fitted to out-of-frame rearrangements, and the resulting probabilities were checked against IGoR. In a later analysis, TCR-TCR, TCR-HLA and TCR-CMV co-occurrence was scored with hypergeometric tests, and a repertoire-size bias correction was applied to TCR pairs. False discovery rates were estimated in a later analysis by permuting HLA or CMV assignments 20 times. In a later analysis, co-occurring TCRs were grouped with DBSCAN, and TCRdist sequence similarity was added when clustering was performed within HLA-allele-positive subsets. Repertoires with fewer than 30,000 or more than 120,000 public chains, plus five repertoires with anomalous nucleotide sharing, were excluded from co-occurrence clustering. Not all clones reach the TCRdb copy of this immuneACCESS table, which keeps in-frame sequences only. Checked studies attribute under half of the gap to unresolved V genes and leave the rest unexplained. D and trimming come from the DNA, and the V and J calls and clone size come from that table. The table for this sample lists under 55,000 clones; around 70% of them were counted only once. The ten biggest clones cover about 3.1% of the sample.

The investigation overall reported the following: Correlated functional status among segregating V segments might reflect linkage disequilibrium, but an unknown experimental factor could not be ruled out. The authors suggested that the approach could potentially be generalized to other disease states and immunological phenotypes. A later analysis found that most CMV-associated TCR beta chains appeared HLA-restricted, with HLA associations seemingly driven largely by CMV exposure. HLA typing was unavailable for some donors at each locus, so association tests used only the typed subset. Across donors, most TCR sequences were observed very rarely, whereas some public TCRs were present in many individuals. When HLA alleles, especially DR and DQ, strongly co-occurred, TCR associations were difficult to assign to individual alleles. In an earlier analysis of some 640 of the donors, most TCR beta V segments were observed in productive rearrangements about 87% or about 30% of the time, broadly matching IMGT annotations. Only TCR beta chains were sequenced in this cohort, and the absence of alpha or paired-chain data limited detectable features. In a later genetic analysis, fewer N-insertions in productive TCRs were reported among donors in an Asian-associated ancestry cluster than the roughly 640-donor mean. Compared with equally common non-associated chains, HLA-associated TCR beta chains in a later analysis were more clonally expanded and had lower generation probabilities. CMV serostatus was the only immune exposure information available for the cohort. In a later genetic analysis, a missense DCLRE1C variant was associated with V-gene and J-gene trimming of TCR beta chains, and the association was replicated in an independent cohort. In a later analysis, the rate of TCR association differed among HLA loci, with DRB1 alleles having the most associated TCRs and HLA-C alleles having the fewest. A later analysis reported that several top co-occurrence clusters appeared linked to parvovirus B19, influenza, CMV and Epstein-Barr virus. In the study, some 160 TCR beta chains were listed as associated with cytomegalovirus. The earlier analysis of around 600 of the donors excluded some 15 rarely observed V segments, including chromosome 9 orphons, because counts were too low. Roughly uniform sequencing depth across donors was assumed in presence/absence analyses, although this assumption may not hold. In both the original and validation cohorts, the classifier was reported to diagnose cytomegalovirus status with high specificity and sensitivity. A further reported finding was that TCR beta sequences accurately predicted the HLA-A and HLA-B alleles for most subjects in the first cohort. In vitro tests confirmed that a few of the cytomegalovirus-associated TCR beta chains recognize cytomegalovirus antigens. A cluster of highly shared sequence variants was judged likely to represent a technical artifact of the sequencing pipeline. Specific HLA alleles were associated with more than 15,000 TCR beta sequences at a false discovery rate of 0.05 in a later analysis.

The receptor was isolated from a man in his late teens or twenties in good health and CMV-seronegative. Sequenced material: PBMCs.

The nucleotide sequence is TGTGCCAGTAGTATAGATAATGCCGAGGAGCCCCAGCATTTT. This translates into CASSIDNAEEPQHF. Rearrangement joined TRBV19 to TRBJ1-5, with no confidently assigned D gene. Trimming costs V 0 bases and J 8 bases, and their ends lie 11 bases apart. Its CDR3 holds 14 amino acids, cysteine through phenylalanine. Here the CDR3 DNA is all that survives: 42 bases in frame from base 1. Based on the germline V gene (reference sequence), the CDR1 and CDR2 sequences are LNHDA and SQIVND. This CDR3, with the reference TRBV19 and TRBJ1-5 proteins standing in past its ends, gives the full variable domain DGGITQSPKYLFRKEGQNVTLSCEQNLNHDAMYWYRQDPGQGLRLIYYSQIVNDFQKGDIAEGYSVSREKKESFPLTVTSAQKNPTAFYLCASSIDNAEEPQHFGDGTRLSIL.